The 5 T cell receptor beta chains listed next were all sequenced from one sample in a study of T cell responses to AZD1222 COVID-19 vaccine. Some clones are missing from TCRdb's copy, which holds only in-frame ones; the method was immunoSEQ multiplex PCR. Of about 200,000 clones in the sample, roughly nine tenths were seen once. The sample was peripheral blood, taken 28 days after the second AZD1222 dose. These receptors were taken from an adult who received the AZD1222 COVID-19 vaccine.

The rearrangement joins TRBV5-5 to TRBJ2-5, with D unresolved. This CDR3 region has 15 residues. CDR1 is SGHKS, CDR2 YYEKEE, per germline (reference sequence). V was clipped by 0 bases and J by 2 bases, with 11 bases between them. In DNA form, the CDR3 reads TGTGCCAGCAGCTTGGACCACCAGAGACAAGAGACCCAGTACTTC. As protein: CASSLDHQRQETQYF. Variable domain in full (rest from reference TRBV5-5 and TRBJ2-5): DAGVTQSPTHLIKTRGQQVTLRCSPISGHKSVSWYQQVLGQGPQFIFQYYEKEERGRGNFPDRFSARQFPNYSSELNVNALLLGDSALYLCASSLDHQRQETQYFGPGTRLLVL.

Only one count was recorded for this clone. This chain uses TRBV30 with TRBJ2-1; no reliable D call. Germline CDR1 is GTSNPN and CDR2 is SVGIG (reference sequence). V was shortened by 0 bases and J by 6 bases, with 6 bases between the two germline ends. The CDR3 runs 12 residues. CDR3 protein: CAWSVFSNEQFF. CDR3 DNA: TGTGCCTGGAGTGTATTCTCCAATGAGCAGTTCTTC.

V usage is TRBV10-3 and J usage is TRBJ1-1; D possibly corresponds to TRBD1 (6 bases). The CDR3 has 13 amino acids. The V end lost 4 bases, the J end lost 8 bases, and 14 bases lay between the germline ends. The V gene's germline CDR1 is ENHRY and CDR2 SYGVKD. CDR3 sequence (DNA): TGTGCCATCAGTGTGCAAAGGGGGACAGAAGCTTTCTTT. Its translation is CAISVQRGTEAFF.

This chain links TRBV6-5 with TRBJ1-1; 7 nucleotides line up with TRBD1. The CDR3 sequence is 14 residues long. With V trimmed by 5 bases and J by 1 base, 4 bases remained unmatched. Germline loops: CDR1 MNHEY, CDR2 SVGAGI. The CDR3 sequence is CASSRDRENTEAFF. CDR3 coding DNA: TGTGCCAGCAGTCGTGACAGGGAGAACACTGAAGCTTTCTTT.

This clone was counted between two and nine times. This chain uses TRBV13 with TRBJ2-7, with TRBD2 matching over 12 bases. Per the germline V gene, CDR1 is PRHDT and CDR2 is FYEKMQ (reference sequence). The CDR3 covers 14 residues. Unmatched junction bases numbered 6, after V lost 7 bases and J lost 5 bases. The CDR3 nucleotides are TGTGCCAGCAAGCTAGCGGGAGGGCCCCACGAGCAGTACTTC. Translation gives CASKLAGGPHEQYF. The variable domain in full, completed from reference TRBV13 and TRBJ2-7, reads AAGVIQSPRHLIKEKRETATLKCYPIPRHDTVYWYQQGPGQDPQFLISFYEKMQSDKGSIPDRFSAQQFSDYHSELNMSSLELGDSALYFCASKLAGGPHEQYFGPGTRLTVT.